This TCR beta chain appears in the sequencing data of a study of cytomegalovirus exposure and HLA in healthy donors (dated by TCRdb to about 2017). About the full investigation: In an earlier analysis of under 600 of the donors, approximately 300 Gb of sequence data and 90 million to 120 million unique TCR beta sequences from about 190 million T cells were reported. The genetic ancestry cluster associated with self-reported Caucasian donors included over 80% of the roughly 380 genotyped donors. The study used immunosequencing to profile the T cell repertoires of about 670 subjects and linked those repertoires to cytomegalovirus serostatus. Genome-wide SNP genotypes for about 65% of the 666 donors were used in a later genetic analysis, which treated that subset as a discovery cohort. HLA typing covered class I and class II loci at four-digit resolution. Typing coverage differed by locus: A, B, C, DRB1 and DQB1 were typed in roughly 620-640 donors, DQA1 in around 500, DPA1 in approximately 610, and DPB1 in 400 to 490. About 300 gigabases of sequencing data and 70 million to 100 million unique TCR sequences were included in an early release covering around 600 HLA-typed donors. Besides the first cohort of some 670 subjects, a separate validation cohort made up of 120 different subjects was used. All discovery cohort repertoires had been generated using a single sequencing platform. Across 300 to 500 genotyped donors of the cohort, an average of about 240,000 unique TCR beta nucleotide sequences per donor were sequenced, and roughly 17% of those sequences were non-productive. The study was designed to test whether signatures of past pathogen exposure could be identified by cataloging public T cell receptors. In a later analysis, previously published TCR beta repertoires from several hundred donors were re-analyzed and high-resolution HLA genotyping was added so that TCR occurrence patterns could be studied. Roughly five DR-DQ haplotypes were treated as single units for association and clustering because of strong linkage in the cohort. The study combined high-throughput TCR immunosequencing, statistical association of individual TCRs with disease status, and machine learning to predict cytomegalovirus infection status. An earlier analysis of approximately 630 of the donors applied high-throughput TCR beta sequencing to assess whether each TCR beta V gene segment acted as functional or pseudogenic. Rather than drawing on any new phenotypic data, the later analysis identified candidate immune exposures from TCR beta sequences and the way those sequences occurred across donors. Alongside the repertoire data, information on donor age, sex, ethnicity and CMV serostatus was compiled. Results and caveats for the whole study, not just this receptor: Cytomegalovirus status was reported to be diagnosed by the classifier with high specificity and sensitivity in both the original and validation cohorts. A total of 150 to 200 TCR beta chains were listed by the study as associated with cytomegalovirus. In a later analysis, 16,951 TCR beta sequences were associated with specific HLA alleles at a false discovery rate of 0.05. A group of highly shared sequence variants was considered likely to be a technical artifact of the sequencing pipeline. Because counts were too low, seventeen rarely observed V segments, including chromosome 9 orphons, were excluded from the earlier analysis of around 590 of the donors. For the cohort, immune exposure information was limited to CMV serostatus. A later analysis found that TCR association rates varied across HLA loci, with DRB1 alleles showing the most associated TCRs and HLA-C alleles the fewest. In vitro tests confirmed that a few of the cytomegalovirus-associated TCR beta chains recognize cytomegalovirus antigens. The cohort was sequenced for TCR beta chains only, and without alpha or paired-chain data the features that could be detected were limited. In a later analysis, most CMV-associated TCR beta chains were found to appear HLA-restricted, with HLA associations seemingly driven largely by CMV exposure. When HLA alleles, especially DR and DQ, strongly co-occurred, TCR associations were difficult to assign to individual alleles. Compared with the roughly 600-donor mean, donors in an Asian-associated ancestry cluster had fewer N-insertions in productive TCRs, according to a later genetic analysis. Linkage disequilibrium might explain the correlated functional status among segregating V segments, but an unknown experimental factor could not be excluded. A further reported finding was that TCR beta sequences accurately predicted the HLA-A and HLA-B alleles for most subjects in the first cohort. The authors suggested that the approach could potentially be extended to other disease states and immunological phenotypes. The presence/absence analyses assumed that sequencing depth was roughly uniform across donors, and that assumption may not be true. Several of the top co-occurrence clusters appeared to be linked to parvovirus B19, influenza, CMV and Epstein-Barr virus, according to a later analysis. In a later analysis, HLA-associated TCR beta chains showed more clonal expansion and lower generation probabilities than non-associated chains that were equally common. Broadly in line with IMGT annotations, most TCR beta V segments showed up in productive rearrangements about 87% or about 30% of the time in an earlier analysis of around 550 of the donors. Because HLA typing was unavailable for some donors at each locus, only the typed subset was used in association tests. Most TCR sequences were seen in very few donors, while some public TCRs were found in many individuals. Because the 87-base-pair reads could not distinguish some IMGT-functional V segments, including TRBV6-2 and TRBV6-3, those segments were excluded. V-gene and J-gene trimming of TCR beta chains was associated with a missense DCLRE1C variant in a later genetic analysis, and the association was replicated in an independent cohort.

Library preparation was by the immunoSEQ multiplex PCR assay. The multiplex PCR relied on a mix of 60 forward primers for TCR Vbeta segments and 13 reverse primers for TCR Jbeta segments. A multiplex PCR assay on genomic DNA amplified the CDR3 region of rearranged TCR beta genes. On the Illumina HiSeq System, the amplified TCR beta libraries were sequenced as 87-base-pair reads. The published analysis was carried out like this. A later analysis tallied 80 million to 95 million unique TCR beta chains across the 666 repertoires, and about 10 million of those chains were shared by two or more donors. A nearest-neighbor algorithm error-corrected the raw reads and collapsed the reads into unique sequences, merging closely related sequences to remove PCR and sequencing errors. CDR3 sequences were aligned to IMGT reference sequences to assign V, D and J gene segments. For a sequence to be retained, at least a six-nucleotide match to both a V gene segment and a J gene segment was required. A rearrangement counted as productive if the CDR3 had no stop codons and remained in frame with V and J, and every other rearrangement counted as non-productive. CDR3 was defined by IMGT convention, running from the second conserved V-encoded cysteine to the conserved J-encoded phenylalanine. Sequences without an unambiguous match to a single V gene segment were excluded from the earlier analysis of a few hundred of the donors. An earlier analysis of a few hundred of the donors classified V segments as functional when productive rearrangements were above 56.7% and as segregating when the standard deviation between donors was above 5%. To diagnose cytomegalovirus status from the catalog of TCR beta chain sequences, a statistical classification framework was built. In a later analysis, TCR nucleotide sequences were compared against IMGT/GENE-DB human TR gene sequences so that V and J genes could be assigned. A later analysis assigned CDR3 sequences and most-parsimonious VDJ recombination scenarios with the TCRdist pipeline. In a later analysis, every TCR beta chain was defined by the combination of its CDR3 amino acid sequence and its V-gene family, and reads without a unique V-gene family were dropped. A later analysis removed nearly 600 highly shared, low-generation-probability nucleotide sequences to deal with suspected cross-contamination and a sequencing artifact. In a later analysis, a clonal expansion index for each public chain was calculated from normalized within-repertoire ranks of inferred template counts. In a later analysis, generation probabilities were computed with a VDJ recombination model fitted to out-of-frame rearrangements, and the resulting probabilities were checked against IGoR. A later analysis scored TCR-TCR, TCR-HLA and TCR-CMV co-occurrence with hypergeometric tests, applying a repertoire-size bias correction to TCR pairs. False discovery rates were estimated in a later analysis by permuting HLA or CMV assignments 20 times. In a later analysis, co-occurring TCRs were grouped using DBSCAN, and TCRdist sequence similarity was added for clustering within HLA-allele-positive subsets. For co-occurrence clustering, repertoires with fewer than 30,000 or more than 120,000 public chains were excluded, along with several repertoires with anomalous nucleotide sharing. TCRdb limited this immuneACCESS table to in-frame rearrangements with V and J called. A share of clones is missing; checked studies link under half to unresolved V genes, and the rest is unexplained. From that table come the V and J calls and clone size; the DNA was used to work out D and trimming. Within this sample are 90,000 to 120,000 clones, with approximately 79% of them counted one time only. The ten largest clones take up 14% of the sample.

Comments on this clone: The antigen it recognizes is unknown. No much larger clone exists at a distance of one base, and base qualities are not known.

The cohort comprised 666 healthy bone marrow donors. At the time of sampling, every cohort member was nominally healthy, though immune exposures that went unrecorded were likely present. The donor tested CMV seropositive, placing the donor among the 250 to 350 seropositive members of the cohort. A peripheral blood sample was provided by each donor, and peripheral blood mononuclear cells were used for TCR beta sequencing. Genomic DNA extraction from the blood cell samples was performed with the Qiagen DNeasy Blood Extraction Kit. CDR1 and CDR2, per the germline V gene, are MNHEY and SVGAGI. The CDR3 runs 15 residues from the cysteine to the phenylalanine. Only CDR3 DNA remains: 45 bases, in frame from the first base. V and J are trimmed by 10 bases and 1 base, and the gene matches miss 7 bases of the junction.

What was sequenced was PBMCs. The TCR originated in a woman in her 40s in good health and CMV-seropositive. Recombination linked TRBV6-5 to TRBJ2-2, with 9 middle bases fitting TRBD1. Here the CDR3 is given as CATRRDRVNTGELFF. The nucleotide sequence reads as follows: TGTGCCACCCGCCGGGACAGGGTGAACACCGGGGAGCTGTTTTTT.